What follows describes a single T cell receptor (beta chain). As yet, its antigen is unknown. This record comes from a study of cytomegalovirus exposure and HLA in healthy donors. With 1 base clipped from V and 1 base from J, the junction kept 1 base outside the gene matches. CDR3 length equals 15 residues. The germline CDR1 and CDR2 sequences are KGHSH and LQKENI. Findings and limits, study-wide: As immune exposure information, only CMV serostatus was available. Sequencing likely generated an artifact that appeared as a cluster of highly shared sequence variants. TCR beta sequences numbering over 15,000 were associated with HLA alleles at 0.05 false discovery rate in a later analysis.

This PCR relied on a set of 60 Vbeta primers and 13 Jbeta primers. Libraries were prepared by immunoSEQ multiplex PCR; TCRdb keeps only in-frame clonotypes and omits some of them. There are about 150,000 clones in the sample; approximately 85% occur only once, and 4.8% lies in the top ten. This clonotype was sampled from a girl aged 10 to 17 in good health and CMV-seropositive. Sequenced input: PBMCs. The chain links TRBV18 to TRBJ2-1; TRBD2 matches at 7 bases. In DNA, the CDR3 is TGTGCCAGCTCACCACGGGGGGGGTCCTACAATGAGCAGTTCTTC. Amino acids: CASSPRGGSYNEQFF.